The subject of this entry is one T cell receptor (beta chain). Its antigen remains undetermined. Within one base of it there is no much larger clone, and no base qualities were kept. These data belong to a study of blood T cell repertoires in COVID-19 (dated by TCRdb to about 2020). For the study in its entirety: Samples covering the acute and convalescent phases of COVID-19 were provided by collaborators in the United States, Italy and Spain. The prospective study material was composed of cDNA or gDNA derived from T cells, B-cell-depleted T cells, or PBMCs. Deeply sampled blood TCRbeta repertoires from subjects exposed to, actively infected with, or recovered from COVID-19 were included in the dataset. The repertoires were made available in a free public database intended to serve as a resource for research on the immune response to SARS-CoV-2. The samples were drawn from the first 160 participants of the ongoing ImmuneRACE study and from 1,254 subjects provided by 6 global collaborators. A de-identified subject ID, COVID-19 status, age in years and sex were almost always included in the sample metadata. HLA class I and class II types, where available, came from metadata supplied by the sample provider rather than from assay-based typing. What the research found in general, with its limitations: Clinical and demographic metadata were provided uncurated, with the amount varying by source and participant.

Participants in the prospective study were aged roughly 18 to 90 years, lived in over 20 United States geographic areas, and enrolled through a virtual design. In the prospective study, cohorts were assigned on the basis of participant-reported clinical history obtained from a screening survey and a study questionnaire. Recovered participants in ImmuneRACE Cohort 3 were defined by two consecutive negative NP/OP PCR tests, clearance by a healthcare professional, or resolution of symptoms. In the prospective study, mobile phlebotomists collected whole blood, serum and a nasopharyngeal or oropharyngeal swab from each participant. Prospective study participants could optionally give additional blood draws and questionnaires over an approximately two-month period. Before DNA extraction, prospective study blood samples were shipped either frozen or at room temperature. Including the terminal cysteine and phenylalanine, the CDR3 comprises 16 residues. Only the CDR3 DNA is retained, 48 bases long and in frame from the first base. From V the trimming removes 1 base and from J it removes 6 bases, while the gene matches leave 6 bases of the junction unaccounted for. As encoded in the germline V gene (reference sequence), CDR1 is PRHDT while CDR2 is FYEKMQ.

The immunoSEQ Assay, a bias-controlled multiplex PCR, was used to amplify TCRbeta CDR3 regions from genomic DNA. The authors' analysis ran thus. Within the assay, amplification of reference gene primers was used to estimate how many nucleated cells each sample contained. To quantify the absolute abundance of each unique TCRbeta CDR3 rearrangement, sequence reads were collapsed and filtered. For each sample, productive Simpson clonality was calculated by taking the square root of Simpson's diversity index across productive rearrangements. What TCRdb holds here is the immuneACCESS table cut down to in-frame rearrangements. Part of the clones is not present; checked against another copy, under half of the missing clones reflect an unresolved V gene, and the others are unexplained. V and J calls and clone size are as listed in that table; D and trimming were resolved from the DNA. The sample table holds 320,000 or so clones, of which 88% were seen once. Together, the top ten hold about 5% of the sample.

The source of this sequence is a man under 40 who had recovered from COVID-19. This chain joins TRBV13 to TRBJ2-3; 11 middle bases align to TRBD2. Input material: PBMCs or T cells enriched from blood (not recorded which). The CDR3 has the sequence CASSLAEASGGDTQYF. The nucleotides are TGTGCCAGCAGCTTAGCGGAGGCTAGCGGGGGGGATACGCAGTATTTT.